A single sample is the source of the 3 T cell receptor beta chains below, sequenced in a study of blood T cells in healthy people across ages. A second PCR of roughly 6 to 12 cycles used a sample-barcoded 5' primer and a J-beta primer mix. MiXCR, applied by TCRdb to the 5' RACE reads, yields one record per CDR3 protein. Found here are over 1.5 million distinct CDR3 sequences, about 50% of them singletons; the top ten hold less than 2.5%. Input material: blood. The receptors stem from a woman aged 40 to 50 in good health.

The chain is built from TRBV20-1 and TRBJ1-2, with D possibly matching TRBD1 (5 bases). Trimming cost V 0 bases and J 4 bases, with 9 bases left between them. CDR1 DFQATT and CDR2 SNEGSKA come from the germline V gene (reference sequence). The CDR3 has 13 residues. The CDR3 DNA follows: TGCAGTGCTAGAGATCACAGGACCTATGGCTACACCTTC. Its translation: CSARDHRTYGYTF.

The chain is built from TRBV20-1 and TRBJ2-7; D may be TRBD2 (5 bases). The J call may not be correct, given that the DNA end is closer to TRBJ2-5. Germline V lookup: CDR1 DFQATT, CDR2 SNEGSKA (reference sequence). The CDR3 loop spans 13 amino acids. CDR3 protein: CSAPREYGWTQYF. The CDR3 DNA is TGCAGTGCTCCGAGGGAGTACGGTTGGACCCAGTACTTC.

V is TRBV13 and J is TRBJ2-3, with 9 bases that match TRBD2. The V gene end was trimmed by 1 base and the J gene end by 4 bases; junction bases not matched to a gene: 6. Germline V gene lookup returns CDR1 PRHDT and CDR2 FYEKMQ (reference sequence). CDR3 length: 16 residues. The CDR3 DNA reads TGTGCCAGCAGCTTAGTGCGGGGGGGCCTTGCAGATACGCAGTATTTT. Amino acid sequence: CASSLVRGGLADTQYF.